The following is a TCR beta chain sequence with its context. Its antigen is not identified. Researchers used the Oncomine TCR Beta short-read assay to sequence DNA from cultured CD4+ T cells. Genomic DNA was taken out of cultured CD4+ T cells by extraction. One entry per CDR3 protein results from TCRdb running MiXCR on the PCR reads. The data hold some 10,000 distinct CDR3 sequences, with 37% observed a single time. This sample was taken from a study of vaccination and CD4 T cells after COVID-19. Study results and limitations: Convalescent patients studied were relatively few, and early post-infection timepoints were absent.

Stated treatment: approximately 11-day PBMC culture with coronavirus spike peptide pools or control peptides (ViraFEST assay). CD4+ T cells of the unexposed donor were collected before the COVID-19 pandemic (2011-2018). Germline V gene sequence: CDR1 DFQATT, CDR2 SNEGSKA (reference sequence). The CDR3 has 14 amino acids. The ends lost 5 bases at V and 8 bases at J; junction bases unmatched: 5. Sequenced: CD4+ T cells from blood, cultured in vitro. V gene TRBV20-1 combines with J gene TRBJ2-1; 14 positions agree with TRBD2. The receptor was isolated from a human donor in good health. In nucleotides, the CDR3 is TGCAGTGCTTTGACTAGCGGGAGGGCGGATGAGCAGTTCTTC. This sequence encodes CSALTSGRADEQFF.